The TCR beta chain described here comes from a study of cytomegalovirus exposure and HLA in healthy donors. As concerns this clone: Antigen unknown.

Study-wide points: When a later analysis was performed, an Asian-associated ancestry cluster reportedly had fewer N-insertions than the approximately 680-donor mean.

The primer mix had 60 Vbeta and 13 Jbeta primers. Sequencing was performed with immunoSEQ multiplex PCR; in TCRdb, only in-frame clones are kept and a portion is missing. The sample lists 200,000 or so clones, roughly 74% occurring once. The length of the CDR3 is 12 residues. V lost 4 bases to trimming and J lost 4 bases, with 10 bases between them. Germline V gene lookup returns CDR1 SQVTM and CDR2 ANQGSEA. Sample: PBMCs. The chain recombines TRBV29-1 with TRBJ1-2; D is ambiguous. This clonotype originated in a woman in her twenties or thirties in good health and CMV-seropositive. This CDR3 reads CSVASSSYGYTF. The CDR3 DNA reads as TGCAGCGTTGCATCGAGTTCCTATGGCTACACCTTC.